This TCR beta chain is from a study of shared clonotypes between healthy human individuals. The ends were cut back, 3 bases at V and 2 bases at J, with 16 bases in the middle. Germline CDR1 is SNHLY and CDR2 is FYNNEI. This CDR3 region has 16 residues. Sequenced by immunoSEQ multiplex PCR; TCRdb stores in-frame clones only, minus some. The sample holds a few million clones, around 95% seen once. The sequencing input was naive CD4+ T cells sorted from blood. Subset specified: CD45RA+ positively selected. This receptor was obtained from a man between 18 and 35 years old in good health. V is TRBV2 and J is TRBJ2-5, with a tentative D call TRBD1 (6 bases). For the CDR3, the DNA is TGTGCCAGCAGTGATATCGGGACGGGGACACAAGAGACCCAGTACTTC. Translating gives CASSDIGTGTQETQYF.